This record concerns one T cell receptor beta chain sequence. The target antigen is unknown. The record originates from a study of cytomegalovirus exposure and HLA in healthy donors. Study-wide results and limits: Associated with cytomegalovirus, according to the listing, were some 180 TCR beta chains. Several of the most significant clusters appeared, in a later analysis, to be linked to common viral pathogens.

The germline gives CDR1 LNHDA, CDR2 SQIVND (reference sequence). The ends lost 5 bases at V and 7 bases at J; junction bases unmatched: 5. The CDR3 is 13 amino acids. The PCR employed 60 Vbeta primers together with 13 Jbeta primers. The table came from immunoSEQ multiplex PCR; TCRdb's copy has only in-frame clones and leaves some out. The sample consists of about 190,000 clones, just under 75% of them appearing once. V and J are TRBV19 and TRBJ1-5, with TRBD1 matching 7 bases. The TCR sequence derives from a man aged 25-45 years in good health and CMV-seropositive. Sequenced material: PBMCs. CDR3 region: CASSLTRGQPQHF. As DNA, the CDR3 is TGTGCCAGTAGTCTCACCAGGGGGCAGCCCCAGCATTTT.